Listed here are 10 T cell receptor beta chains from one sample, sequenced in a study of regulatory T cells in long-lasting Graves disease. Sample time point: persistent/refractory GD, antithyroid drugs over 5 years with positive TRAb. PBMC-derived RNA was used for the TCR library. Libraries of TCR beta came from iRepertoire HTBI primers plus Arm-PCR of CDR3 regions. TCRdb reprocessed the multiplex PCR reads via MiXCR and lists one record per CDR3 protein. The table has approximately 360,000 distinct CDR3 sequences, roughly 20% seen once. The starting material was peripheral blood mononuclear cells (PBMCs), obtained when the disease was refractory, from a patient treated with antithyroid drugs. These receptors originate from a woman in her thirties or forties with Graves disease.

The table lists this clonotype with many counts. CDR3 bases: TGTGCCAGCAGATCCGGGACCCACACTGAAGCTTTCTTT. Protein: CASRSGTHTEAFF. This rearrangement joins TRBV28 to TRBJ1-1, with D possibly TRBD1 on 5 matching bases. There are 13 residues in the CDR3. CDR1 and CDR2 (germline): MDHEN, SYDVKM. Trimming shortened V by 6 bases and J by 3 bases, and 11 bases separated the two germline ends.

At least ten counts were recorded for this clonotype. CDR3 region: CSVESGGQETQYF. CDR3 nucleotides: TGCAGCGTTGAATCAGGGGGCCAAGAGACCCAGTACTTC. The chain is built from TRBV29-1 and TRBJ2-5, with 7 bases aligning to TRBD1. The CDR3 extends over 13 amino acids. V shed 2 bases and J 1 base; nucleotides not matched to a gene: 1. Germline V gene data show CDR1 as SQVTM and CDR2 as ANQGSEA.

This clonotype came up many times. The chain employs TRBV6-1 and TRBJ1-5; D gene uncertain. From germline, CDR1 is MNHNS and CDR2 SASEGT. This CDR3 spans 14 amino acids. The V end was cut by 6 bases, the J end by 1 base, with 10 bases between. The CDR3 reads CASRLGASNQPQHF. In DNA form, the CDR3 reads TGTGCCAGCAGACTCGGAGCGAGCAATCAGCCCCAGCATTTT.

A remark on this clonotype: This could be a read error, since a much larger clone is one nucleotide away. The chain recombines TRBV6-1 with TRBJ2-5, with D perhaps TRBD2 (6 bases). The CDR3 contains 15 residues. Trimming cost V 6 bases and J 0 bases, with 14 bases left between them. CDR1 is MNHNS, CDR2 SASEGT, per germline. CDR3 sequence reads: CASSPLGGYQETQYF. The CDR3, as DNA: TGTGCCAGCAGCCCACTGGGGGGATACCAAGAGACCCAGTACTTC.

This clonotype occurred a few times. The chain joins TRBV6-1 to TRBJ2-3; 9 bases line up with TRBD2. V shed 3 bases and J 1 base; nucleotides not matched to a gene: 2. The CDR3 sequence is 15 residues long. The germline CDR1 and CDR2 sequences are MNHNS and SASEGT. CDR3 in DNA: TGTGCCAGCAGTGAGGTAGCGGGAGGCACAGATACGCAGTATTTT. It specifies CASSEVAGGTDTQYF.

This clonotype was counted a few times. The CDR3 region is CAWGLDNEQYF. DNA for the CDR3: TGTGCCTGGGGACTAGACAACGAGCAGTACTTC. The chain couples TRBV30 to TRBJ2-7; TRBD2 matches at 7 bases. This CDR3 spans 11 amino acids. V was pared by 5 bases and J by 5 bases, with 3 bases of the junction left unmatched. The V gene's germline CDR1 is GTSNPN and CDR2 SVGIG (reference sequence).

The genes are TRBV25-1 and TRBJ2-5, with unresolved D. Trimming removed 2 bases from V and 5 bases from J, with 9 bases in between. The CDR3 covers 13 residues. Germline CDR1 reads MGHDK; CDR2 reads SYGVNS. The CDR3: CASSELWQETQYF. The DNA for the CDR3 is TGTGCCAGCAGTGAACTTTGGCAGGAGACCCAGTACTTC.

The CDR3 nucleotides are TGTGCCAGTAGTATGAGAGGAGGGGGCCCCAATCAGCCCCAGCATTTT. Protein sequence: CASSMRGGGPNQPQHF. The chain links TRBV19 to TRBJ1-5; 7 positions match TRBD1. The ends lost 3 bases at V and 3 bases at J; junction bases unmatched: 8. From germline, CDR1 is LNHDA and CDR2 SQIVND (reference sequence). CDR3 length equals 16 residues. Combining the CDR3 with reference TRBV19 and TRBJ1-5 gives the whole variable domain DGGITQSPKYLFRKEGQNVTLSCEQNLNHDAMYWYRQDPGQGLRLIYYSQIVNDFQKGDIAEGYSVSREKKESFPLTVTSAQKNPTAFYLCASSMRGGGPNQPQHFGDGTRLSIL.

A word on this clonotype: A much larger clone differs by one base, so this may be a read error. J is TRBJ1-5 and V is TRBV28; 9 bases are shared with TRBD1. This CDR3 comprises 15 residues. V lost 8 bases, J lost 5 bases, and 10 bases stayed unmatched. Looked up from germline, CDR1 is MDHEN and CDR2 is SYDVKM. The CDR3 reads CASGRDREFDQPQHF. In DNA form, the CDR3 reads TGTGCCAGCGGTCGGGACAGGGAGTTCGATCAGCCCCAGCATTTT.

There are a few counts of this clonotype. The chain employs TRBV28 and TRBJ1-6; 10 bases map to TRBD1. There are 16 residues in the CDR3. V shed 3 bases, J shed 4 bases, and the junction held 3 bases outside the gene matches. From germline, CDR1 is MDHEN and CDR2 SYDVKM. The CDR3 DNA reads TGTGCCAGCAGTTTTGGACAGGGGGAATATAATTCACCCCTCCACTTT. This encodes CASSFGQGEYNSPLHF.